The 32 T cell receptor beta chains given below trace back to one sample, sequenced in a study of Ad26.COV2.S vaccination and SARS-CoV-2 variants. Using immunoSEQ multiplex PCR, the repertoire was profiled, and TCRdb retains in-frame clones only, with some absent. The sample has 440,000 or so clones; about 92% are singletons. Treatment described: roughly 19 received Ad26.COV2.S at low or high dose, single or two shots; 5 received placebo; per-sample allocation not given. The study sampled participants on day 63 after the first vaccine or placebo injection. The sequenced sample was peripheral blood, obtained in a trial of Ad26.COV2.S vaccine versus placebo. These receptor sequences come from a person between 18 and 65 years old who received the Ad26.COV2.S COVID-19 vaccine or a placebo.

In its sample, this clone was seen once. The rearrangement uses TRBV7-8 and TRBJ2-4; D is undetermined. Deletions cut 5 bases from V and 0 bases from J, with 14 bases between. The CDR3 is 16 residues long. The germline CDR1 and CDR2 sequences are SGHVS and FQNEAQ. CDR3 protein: CASSLRHPIAKNIQYF. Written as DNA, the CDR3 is TGTGCCAGCAGCCTCAGACACCCGATAGCCAAAAACATTCAGTACTTC.

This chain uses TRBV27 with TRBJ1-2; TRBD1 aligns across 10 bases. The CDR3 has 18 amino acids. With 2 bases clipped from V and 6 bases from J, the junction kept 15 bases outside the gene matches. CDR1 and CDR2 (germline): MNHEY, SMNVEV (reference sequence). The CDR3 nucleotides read TGTGCCAGCAGTTTAAAAGCGGGACAGGGGACCTCCCTTCATGGCTACACCTTC. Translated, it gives CASSLKAGQGTSLHGYTF.

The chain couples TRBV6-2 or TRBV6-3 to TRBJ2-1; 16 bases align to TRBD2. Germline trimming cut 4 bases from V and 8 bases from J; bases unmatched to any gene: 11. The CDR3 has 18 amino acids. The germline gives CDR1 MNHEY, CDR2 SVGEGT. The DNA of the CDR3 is TGTGCCAGCAGTTCGGGACTAGCGGGGGGGCTAGAACCCCATGAGCAGTTCTTC. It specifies CASSSGLAGGLEPHEQFF.

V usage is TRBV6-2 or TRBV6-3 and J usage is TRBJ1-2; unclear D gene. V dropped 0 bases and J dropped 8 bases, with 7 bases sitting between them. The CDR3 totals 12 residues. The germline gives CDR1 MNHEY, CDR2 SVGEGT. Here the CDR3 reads CASSYSSIGYTF. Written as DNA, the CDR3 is TGTGCCAGCAGTTACTCGTCTATCGGCTACACCTTC.

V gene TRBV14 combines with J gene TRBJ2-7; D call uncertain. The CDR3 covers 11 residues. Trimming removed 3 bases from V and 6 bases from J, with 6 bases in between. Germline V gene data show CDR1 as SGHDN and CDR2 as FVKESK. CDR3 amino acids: CASSHSREQYF. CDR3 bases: TGTGCCAGCAGCCATTCCCGCGAGCAGTACTTC.

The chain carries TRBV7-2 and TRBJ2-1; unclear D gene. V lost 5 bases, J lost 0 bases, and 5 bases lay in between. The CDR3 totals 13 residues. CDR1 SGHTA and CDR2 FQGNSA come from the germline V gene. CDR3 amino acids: CASSPGSYNEQFF. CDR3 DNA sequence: TGTGCCAGCAGCCCGGGCTCCTACAATGAGCAGTTCTTC.

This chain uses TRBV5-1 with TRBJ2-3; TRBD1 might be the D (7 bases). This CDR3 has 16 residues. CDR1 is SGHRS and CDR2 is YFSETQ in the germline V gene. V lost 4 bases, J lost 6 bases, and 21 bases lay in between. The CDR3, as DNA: TGCGCCAGCAGCCCCCAGGGGGGTCCCTTCTCGGATACGCAGTATTTT. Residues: CASSPQGGPFSDTQYF.

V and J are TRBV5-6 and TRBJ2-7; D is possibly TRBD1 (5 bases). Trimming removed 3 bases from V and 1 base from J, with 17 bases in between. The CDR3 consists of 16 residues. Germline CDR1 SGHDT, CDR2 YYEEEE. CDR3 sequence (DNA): TGTGCCAGCAGCTACCAATTACAGGAACCATCCTACGAGCAGTACTTC. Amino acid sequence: CASSYQLQEPSYEQYF.

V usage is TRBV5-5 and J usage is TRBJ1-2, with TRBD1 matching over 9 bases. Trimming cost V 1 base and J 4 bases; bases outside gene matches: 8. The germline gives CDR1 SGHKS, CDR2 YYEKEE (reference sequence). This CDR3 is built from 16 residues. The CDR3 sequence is CASSLPGQGFSYGYTF. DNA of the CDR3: TGTGCCAGCAGCTTGCCGGGACAGGGTTTCAGCTATGGCTACACCTTC.

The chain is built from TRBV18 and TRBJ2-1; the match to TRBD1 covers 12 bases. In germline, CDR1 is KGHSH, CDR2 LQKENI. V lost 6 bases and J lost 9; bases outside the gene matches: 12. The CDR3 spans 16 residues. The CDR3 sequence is CASSPYSGTGGSEQFF. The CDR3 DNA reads TGTGCCAGCTCGCCCTACTCGGGGACAGGGGGCAGTGAGCAGTTCTTC.

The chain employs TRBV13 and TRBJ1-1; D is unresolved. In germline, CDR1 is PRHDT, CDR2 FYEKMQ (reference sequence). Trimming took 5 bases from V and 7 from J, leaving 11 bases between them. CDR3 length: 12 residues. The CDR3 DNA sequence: TGTGCCAGCAGCCTTAATGGCATTGAAGCTTTCTTT. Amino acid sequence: CASSLNGIEAFF.

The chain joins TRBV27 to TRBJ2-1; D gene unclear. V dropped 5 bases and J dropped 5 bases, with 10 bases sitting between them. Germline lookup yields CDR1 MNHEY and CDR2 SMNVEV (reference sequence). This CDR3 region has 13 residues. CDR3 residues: CASSRAVDNEQFF. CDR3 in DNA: TGTGCCAGCAGTCGGGCAGTCGACAATGAGCAGTTCTTC.

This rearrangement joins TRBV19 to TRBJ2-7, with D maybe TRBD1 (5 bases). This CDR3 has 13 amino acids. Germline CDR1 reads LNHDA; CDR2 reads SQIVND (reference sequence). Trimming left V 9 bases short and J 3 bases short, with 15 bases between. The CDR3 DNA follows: TGTGCCAGCTCATGGGGCAGTGACTACGAGCAGTACTTC. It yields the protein CASSWGSDYEQYF.

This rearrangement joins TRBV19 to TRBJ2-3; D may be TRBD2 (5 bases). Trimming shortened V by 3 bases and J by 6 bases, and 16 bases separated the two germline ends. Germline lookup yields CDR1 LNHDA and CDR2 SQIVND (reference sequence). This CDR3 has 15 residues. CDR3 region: CASSIAGLIRDTQYF. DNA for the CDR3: TGTGCCAGTAGTATTGCTGGACTCATTAGGGATACGCAGTATTTT.

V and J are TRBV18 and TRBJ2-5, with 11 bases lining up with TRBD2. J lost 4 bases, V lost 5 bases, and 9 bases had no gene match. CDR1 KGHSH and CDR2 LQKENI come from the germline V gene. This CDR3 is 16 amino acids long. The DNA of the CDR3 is TGTGCCAGCTCAACGCCGGGACTAGCGGCGGGAGAGACCCAGTACTTC. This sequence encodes CASSTPGLAAGETQYF.

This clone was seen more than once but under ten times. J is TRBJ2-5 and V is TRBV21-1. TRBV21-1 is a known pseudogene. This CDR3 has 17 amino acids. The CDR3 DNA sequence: TGTGCCAGCAGCAGAGGCGGGTCCAAGCGGACACAAGAGACCCAGTACTTC. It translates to CASSRGGSKRTQETQYF.

CDR3 nucleotide sequence: TGCGCCAGCAGGCAGAGCGGGGGGGCATTTGGCACCGGGGAGCTGTTTTTT. This gives the protein CASRQSGGAFGTGELFF. The V gene is TRBV4-1, the J gene TRBJ2-2; 10 nucleotides agree with TRBD2. CDR1 is MGHRA and CDR2 is YSYEKL in the germline V gene. CDR3 length equals 17 residues. Germline trimming cut 6 bases from V and 4 bases from J; bases unmatched to any gene: 11.

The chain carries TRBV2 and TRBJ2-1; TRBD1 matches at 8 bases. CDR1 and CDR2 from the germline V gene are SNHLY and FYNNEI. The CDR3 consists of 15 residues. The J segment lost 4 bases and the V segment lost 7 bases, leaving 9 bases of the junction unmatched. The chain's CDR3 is CASKRQGMVYNEQFF. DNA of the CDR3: TGTGCCAGCAAAAGACAGGGGATGGTTTACAATGAGCAGTTCTTC. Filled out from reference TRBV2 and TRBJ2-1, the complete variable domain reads EPEVTQTPSHQVTQMGQEVILRCVPISNHLYFYWYRQILGQKVEFLVSFYNNEISEKSEIFDDQFSVERPDGSNFTLKIRSTKLEDSAMYFCASKRQGMVYNEQFFGPGTRLTVL.

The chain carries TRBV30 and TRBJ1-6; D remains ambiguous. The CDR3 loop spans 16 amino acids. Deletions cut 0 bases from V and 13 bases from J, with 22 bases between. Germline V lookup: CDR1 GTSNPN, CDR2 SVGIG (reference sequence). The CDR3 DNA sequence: TGTGCCTGGAGTGTACGTAGAAAGCCCGGGGATCTGCCCCTCCACTTT. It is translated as CAWSVRRKPGDLPLHF. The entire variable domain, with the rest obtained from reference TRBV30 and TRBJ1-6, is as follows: SQTIHQWPATLVQPVGSPLSLECTVEGTSNPNLYWYRQAAGRGLQLLFYSVGIGQISSEVPQNLSASRPQDRQFILSSKKLLLSDSGFYLCAWSVRRKPGDLPLHFGNGTRLTVT.

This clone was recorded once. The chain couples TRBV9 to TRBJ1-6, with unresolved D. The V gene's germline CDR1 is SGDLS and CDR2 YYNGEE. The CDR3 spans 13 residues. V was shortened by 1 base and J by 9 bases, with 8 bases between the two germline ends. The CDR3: CASSVKVLSPLHF. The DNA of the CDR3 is TGTGCCAGCAGCGTAAAAGTACTTTCACCCCTCCACTTT.

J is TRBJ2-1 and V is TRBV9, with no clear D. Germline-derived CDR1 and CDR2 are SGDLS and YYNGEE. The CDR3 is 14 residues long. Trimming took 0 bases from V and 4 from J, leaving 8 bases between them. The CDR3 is CASSVGFNYNEQFF. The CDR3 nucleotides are TGTGCCAGCAGCGTAGGATTCAATTACAATGAGCAGTTCTTC.

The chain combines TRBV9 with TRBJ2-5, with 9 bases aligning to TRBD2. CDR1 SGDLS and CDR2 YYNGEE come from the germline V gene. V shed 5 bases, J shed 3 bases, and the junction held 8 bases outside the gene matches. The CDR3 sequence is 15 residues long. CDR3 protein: CASSKSGGPEETQYF. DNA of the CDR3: TGTGCCAGCAGTAAAAGCGGGGGGCCTGAAGAGACCCAGTACTTC.

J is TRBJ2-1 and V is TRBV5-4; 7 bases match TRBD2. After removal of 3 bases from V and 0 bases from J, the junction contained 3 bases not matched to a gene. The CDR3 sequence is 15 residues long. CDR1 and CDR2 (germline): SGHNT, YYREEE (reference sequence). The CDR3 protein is CASSSGLSSYNEQFF. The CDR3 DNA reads TGTGCCAGCAGCTCGGGACTATCCTCCTACAATGAGCAGTTCTTC. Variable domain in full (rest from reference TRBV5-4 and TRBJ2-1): ETGVTQSPTHLIKTRGQQVTLRCSSQSGHNTVSWYQQALGQGPQFIFQYYREEENGRGNFPPRFSGLQFPNYSSELNVNALELDDSALYLCASSSGLSSYNEQFFGPGTRLTVL.

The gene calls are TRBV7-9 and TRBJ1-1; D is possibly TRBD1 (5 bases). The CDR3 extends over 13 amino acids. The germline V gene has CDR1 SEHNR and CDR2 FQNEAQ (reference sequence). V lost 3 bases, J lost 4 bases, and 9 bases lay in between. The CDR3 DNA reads TGTGCCAGCAGCTTGGGGGGATCCACTGAAGCTTTCTTT. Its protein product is CASSLGGSTEAFF.

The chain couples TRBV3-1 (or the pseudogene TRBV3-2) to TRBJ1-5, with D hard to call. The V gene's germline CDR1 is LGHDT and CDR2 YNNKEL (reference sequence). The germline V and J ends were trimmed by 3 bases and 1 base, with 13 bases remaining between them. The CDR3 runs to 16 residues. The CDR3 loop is CASSQAVLGSNQPQHF. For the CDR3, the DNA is TGTGCCAGCAGCCAGGCCGTACTGGGGAGCAATCAGCCCCAGCATTTT.

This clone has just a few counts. CDR3 amino acids: CASSLTRLDTDTQYF. For the CDR3, the DNA is TGCGCCAGCAGCCTTACCAGACTAGACACAGATACGCAGTATTTT. This chain joins TRBV5-1 and TRBJ2-3, with a weak D call TRBD2 (6 bases). Germline V gene sequence: CDR1 SGHRS, CDR2 YFSETQ. CDR3 size: 15 residues. Trimming took off 4 bases at V and 2 bases at J, with 14 bases between the two ends.

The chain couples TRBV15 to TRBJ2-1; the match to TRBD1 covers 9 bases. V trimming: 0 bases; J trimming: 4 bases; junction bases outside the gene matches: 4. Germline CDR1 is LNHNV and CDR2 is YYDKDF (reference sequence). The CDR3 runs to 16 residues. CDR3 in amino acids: CATSRDPGTGYNEQFF. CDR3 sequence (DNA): TGTGCCACCAGCAGAGATCCGGGGACAGGGTACAATGAGCAGTTCTTC.

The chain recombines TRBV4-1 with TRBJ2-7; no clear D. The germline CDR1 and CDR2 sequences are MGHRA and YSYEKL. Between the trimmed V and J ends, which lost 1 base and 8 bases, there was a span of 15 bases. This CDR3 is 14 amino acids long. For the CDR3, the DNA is TGCGCCAGCAGCCAAGCGATGACGCGATCTCAGCAGTACTTC. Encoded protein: CASSQAMTRSQQYF.

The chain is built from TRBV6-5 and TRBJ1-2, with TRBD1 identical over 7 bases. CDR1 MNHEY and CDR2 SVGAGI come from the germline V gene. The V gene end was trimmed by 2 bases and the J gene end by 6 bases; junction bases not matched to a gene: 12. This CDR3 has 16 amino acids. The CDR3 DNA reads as TGTGCCAGCAGTTACGTACGAGGGGGCTTAGGAGATGGCTACACCTTC. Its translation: CASSYVRGGLGDGYTF.

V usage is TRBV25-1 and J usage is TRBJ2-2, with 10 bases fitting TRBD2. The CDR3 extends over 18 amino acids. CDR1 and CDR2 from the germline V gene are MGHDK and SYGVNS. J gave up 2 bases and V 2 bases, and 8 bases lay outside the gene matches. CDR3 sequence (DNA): TGTGCCAGCAGTGAACCGCTAGCGGGGGCCTATAACACCGGGGAGCTGTTTTTT. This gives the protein CASSEPLAGAYNTGELFF.

The chain's CDR3 is CASNPSRGRYEQYF. In nucleotides, the CDR3 is TGTGCCAGCAATCCCAGTCGCGGGAGATACGAGCAGTACTTC. V usage is TRBV6-5 and J usage is TRBJ2-7; 7 bases are shared with TRBD2. Germline CDR1 MNHEY, CDR2 SVGAGI. The ends lost 7 bases at V and 4 bases at J; junction bases unmatched: 10. The CDR3 has 14 residues.

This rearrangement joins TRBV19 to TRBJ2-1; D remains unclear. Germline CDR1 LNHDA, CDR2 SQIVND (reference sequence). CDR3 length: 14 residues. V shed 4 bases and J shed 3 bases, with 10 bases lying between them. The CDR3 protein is CASSRSTGYNEQFF. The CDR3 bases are TGTGCCAGTAGTAGGTCCACCGGCTACAATGAGCAGTTCTTC.